This T cell receptor (beta chain) was profiled in a study of response to subunit inactivated influenza vaccine. CDR3 length: 13 residues. With 4 bases clipped from V and 6 bases from J, the junction kept 5 bases outside the gene matches. Using its own MiXCR run on the RT-PCR reads, TCRdb lists one record per CDR3 protein. The top ten clones hold roughly 10% of a sample with about 620,000 distinct CDR3 sequences, about an eighth of them seen once. Study-wide points: After each seasonal influenza vaccination, few new T cells are recruited, the authors suggested.

The sample holds one count of this clonotype. The target antigen is unknown. The material sequenced was PBMCs from blood, taken on the day of vaccination. The sequence was obtained from a man aged 45-65 years who received an inactivated influenza vaccine. This rearrangement joins TRBV12-3 or TRBV12-4 to TRBJ2-7; 8 bases map to TRBD1. The CDR3 sequence: CASSWDRKGEQYF. Written as DNA, the CDR3 is TGTGCCAGCAGTTGGGACAGGAAAGGCGAGCAGTACTTC.